These T cell receptor beta chains were read from a single sample in a study of early stage breast cancer tumors. Measured with immunoSEQ multiplex PCR; TCRdb has only the in-frame clones, and not every one. Counted here are tens of thousands of clones, around 80% occurring once; the ten biggest clones make up 3.4%. What was sequenced was blood. All receptors derive from a middle-aged person with breast cancer. Both conserved end residues are part of each CDR3. A D gene is named only where the DNA matches it firmly. Some rows have no size entry. The others give once, few or many, or a class for an expanded clone.

CASSERDYSDTQYF TGTGCCAGCAGTGAGCGGGACTACTCTGATACGCAGTATTTT TRBV6-1 few TRBD2 14 TRBJ2-3
CASSLELFNEQFF TGTGCCAGCAGCTTAGAGCTTTTCAATGAGCAGTTCTTC TRBV7-3 NA NA 13 TRBJ2-1
CATAGYSTDTQYF TGTGCCACCGCGGGCTATAGCACAGATACGCAGTATTTT TRBV19 NA NA 13 TRBJ2-3
CASSETGSLNEKLFF TGTGCCAGCAGCGAAACCGGGAGCCTTAATGAAAAACTGTTTTTT TRBV27 NA NA 15 TRBJ1-4
CASSLRGEVSYEQYF TGTGCCAGCAGCTTACGGGGGGAAGTCTCCTACGAGCAGTACTTC TRBV7-3 NA TRBD2 15 TRBJ2-7
CASRKTQGANVLTF TGTGCCAGCAGGAAAACTCAGGGGGCCAACGTCCTGACTTTC TRBV7-9 NA NA 14 TRBJ2-6
CASSSPREGLPTDTQYF TGTGCCAGCAGCTCCCCCCGGGAGGGCCTACCGACGGATACGCAGTATTTT TRBV7-2 NA TRBD2 17 TRBJ2-3
CASSLGSRETQYF TGTGCCAGCAGCTTGGGCTCTCGGGAGACCCAGTACTTC TRBV7-9 NA NA 13 TRBJ2-5
CAWSVGAGRDEQFF TGTGCCTGGAGTGTAGGGGCAGGGAGGGATGAGCAGTTCTTC TRBV30 NA TRBD2 14 TRBJ2-1
CASLNYGYTF TGTGCCAGCTTAAACTATGGCTACACCTTC TRBV30 NA NA 10 TRBJ1-2
CASSVGIGSRWRTHQETQYF TGTGCCAGCAGCGTAGGGATAGGTAGCCGTTGGCGGACGCACCAAGAGACCCAGTACTTC TRBV9 NA NA 20 TRBJ2-5
CASRRTLGTGAHEQYF TGCGCCAGCAGACGTACTTTAGGGACAGGGGCCCACGAGCAGTACTTC TRBV5-1 few TRBD1 16 TRBJ2-7
CASSQAGTSGSSYNEQFF TGCGCCAGCAGCCAAGCGGGGACTAGCGGGAGCTCCTACAATGAGCAGTTCTTC TRBV4-1 few TRBD2 18 TRBJ2-1
CASTGLAEFSYEQYF TGTGCCAGCACGGGACTAGCGGAATTCTCCTACGAGCAGTACTTC TRBV6-6 few TRBD2 15 TRBJ2-7
CASSLVGGDGTDTQYF TGCGCCAGCAGCTTGGTTGGGGGGGACGGAACAGATACGCAGTATTTT TRBV5-1 NA TRBD2 16 TRBJ2-3
CASSPSGPDTQYF TGTGCCAGCAGCCCTAGCGGGCCAGATACGCAGTATTTT TRBV11-2 NA TRBD2 13 TRBJ2-3
CASSAKHGASGNTGELFF TGTGCCAGCAGCGCTAAGCACGGGGCTAGCGGGAACACCGGGGAGCTGTTTTTT TRBV9 NA TRBD2 18 TRBJ2-2
CASVDQTGASSGNTIYF TGTGCCAGTGTTGACCAGACAGGGGCCAGCTCTGGAAACACCATATATTTT TRBV19 NA TRBD1 17 TRBJ1-3
CASSPRRPYNEQFF TGTGCCAGCAGCCCGAGGCGGCCCTACAATGAGCAGTTCTTC TRBV5-4 NA NA 14 TRBJ2-1
CASRPNRQGTWGNQPQHF TGTGCCAGTAGACCGAACCGACAGGGGACGTGGGGCAATCAGCCCCAGCATTTT TRBV19 few TRBD1 18 TRBJ1-5
CASREGGITDTQYF TGTGCCAGCAGGGAAGGGGGGATCACAGATACGCAGTATTTT TRBV13 NA NA 14 TRBJ2-3
CASSYSTRVEQFF TGTGCCAGCAGTTACTCGACCAGGGTTGAGCAGTTCTTC TRBV6-6 NA NA 13 TRBJ2-1
CASRPSGSSYNEQFF TGTGCCAGCAGGCCTAGCGGGAGTAGCTACAATGAGCAGTTCTTC TRBV6-5 NA TRBD2 15 TRBJ2-1
CASSAHSGRANNEQFF TGTGCCAGCAGCGCCCATAGCGGGAGGGCCAACAATGAGCAGTTCTTC TRBV9 NA TRBD2 16 TRBJ2-1
CASSLVGYNTGELFF TGCGCCAGCAGCTTGGTGGGGTATAACACCGGGGAGCTGTTTTTT TRBV5-1 NA NA 15 TRBJ2-2
CASSSGGPGDTQYF TGTGCCAGCAGCTCTGGAGGGCCGGGAGATACGCAGTATTTT TRBV5-4 NA NA 14 TRBJ2-3
CASRGGPAEGEDTQYF TGTGCCAGCAGGGGCGGGCCTGCTGAAGGTGAAGATACGCAGTATTTT TRBV7-3 NA NA 16 TRBJ2-3
CASRSPNDRGTYNEQFF TGCGCCAGCAGGTCCCCAAACGACAGGGGAACTTACAATGAGCAGTTCTTC TRBV4-1 NA TRBD1 17 TRBJ2-1
CASSLGQVSYEQYF TGCGCCAGCAGCTTGGGACAGGTCTCCTACGAGCAGTACTTC TRBV5-1 NA NA 14 TRBJ2-7
CASSVAGDGYTF TGCGCCAGCAGCGTGGCCGGGGATGGCTACACCTTC TRBV5-1 once NA 12 TRBJ1-2
CASSLAGPAGGYEQYF TGCGCCAGCAGCTTGGCTGGTCCAGCGGGAGGGTACGAGCAGTACTTC TRBV5-1 once TRBD2 16 TRBJ2-7
CASSLWGEGSSYEQYF TGCGCCAGCAGCTTGTGGGGGGAGGGAAGCTCCTACGAGCAGTACTTC TRBV5-1 NA TRBD2 16 TRBJ2-7
CASSLVLLNTGELFF TGTGCCAGCAGCTTAGTTTTGCTTAACACCGGGGAGCTGTTTTTT TRBV7-9 NA NA 15 TRBJ2-2
CAWNQNPTGRSYGYTF TGTGCCTGGAACCAGAATCCGACAGGGAGGTCCTATGGCTACACCTTC TRBV30 medium-sized TRBD1 16 TRBJ1-2
CASRRTGGEETQYF TGTGCCAGCAGGCGGACAGGGGGAGAAGAGACCCAGTACTTC TRBV6-6 NA TRBD1 14 TRBJ2-5